The 2 T cell receptor beta chains given below trace back to one sample, sequenced in a study of T cell changes during pregnancy in multiple sclerosis. TCRdb's table, derived via immunoSEQ multiplex PCR, lists solely in-frame clones and lacks some. The data contain approximately 73,000 clones, about 92% of them singletons. This specimen was CD4+ T cells from peripheral blood mononuclear cells, taken before pregnancy. These receptors were taken from a female donor with multiple sclerosis, enrolled in a pregnancy study.

The gene calls are TRBV19 and TRBJ2-2; 7 nucleotides align to TRBD1. Trimming cost V 4 bases and J 0 bases; bases outside gene matches: 5. Germline loops: CDR1 LNHDA, CDR2 SQIVND (reference sequence). CDR3 length: 16 amino acids. The DNA for the CDR3 is TGTGCCAGTAGTACCAGACAGGGTTCGAACACCGGGGAGCTGTTTTTT. Translation: CASSTRQGSNTGELFF.

The chain employs TRBV19 and TRBJ2-4, with TRBD1 identical over 9 bases. The ends lost 4 bases at V and 6 bases at J; junction bases unmatched: 7. The germline V gene encodes CDR1 LNHDA and CDR2 SQIVND (reference sequence). The CDR3 length is 15 residues. DNA of the CDR3: TGTGCCAGTAGTAAGGACAGGGGTGTCGCAAACATTCAGTACTTC. This codes for CASSKDRGVANIQYF. The full variable domain, with the rest looked up from reference TRBV19 and TRBJ2-4, is DGGITQSPKYLFRKEGQNVTLSCEQNLNHDAMYWYRQDPGQGLRLIYYSQIVNDFQKGDIAEGYSVSREKKESFPLTVTSAQKNPTAFYLCASSKDRGVANIQYFGAGTRLSVL.